This TCR beta chain was captured by sequencing in a study of Ad26.COV2.S vaccination and SARS-CoV-2 variants. As for the study in general: Once, or twice with 56 days between doses, Ad26.COV2.S was given intramuscularly.

There are a few counts of this clone. Its matching antigen is unknown. As for treatment: over 15 received Ad26.COV2.S at low or high dose, single or two shots; 5 received placebo; per-sample allocation not given. Material that was analyzed had been drawn on day 63 after the first vaccine or placebo injection. Expressing Wuhan-strain SARS-CoV-2 spike, an Ad26 vector served as the vaccine. Looked up from germline, CDR1 is SNHLY and CDR2 is FYNNEI. This CDR3 contains 15 residues. V lost 4 bases, J lost 1 base, and 12 bases lay in between. Study-wide results and limits: Whether participants received vaccine or placebo, their non-spike TCR breadth was similar.

TCRdb's table, derived via immunoSEQ multiplex PCR, lists solely in-frame clones and lacks some. The data show more than 400,000 clones, 90% seen once. This receptor was obtained from a person between 18 and 65 years old who received the Ad26.COV2.S COVID-19 vaccine or a placebo. Material: peripheral blood, obtained in a trial of Ad26.COV2.S vaccine versus placebo. The chain links TRBV2 to TRBJ2-3; perhaps TRBD1 as D (5 bases). Here the CDR3 reads CASSGQGWGTDTQYF. CDR3 coding DNA: TGTGCCAGCAGTGGGCAGGGATGGGGCACAGATACGCAGTATTTT.